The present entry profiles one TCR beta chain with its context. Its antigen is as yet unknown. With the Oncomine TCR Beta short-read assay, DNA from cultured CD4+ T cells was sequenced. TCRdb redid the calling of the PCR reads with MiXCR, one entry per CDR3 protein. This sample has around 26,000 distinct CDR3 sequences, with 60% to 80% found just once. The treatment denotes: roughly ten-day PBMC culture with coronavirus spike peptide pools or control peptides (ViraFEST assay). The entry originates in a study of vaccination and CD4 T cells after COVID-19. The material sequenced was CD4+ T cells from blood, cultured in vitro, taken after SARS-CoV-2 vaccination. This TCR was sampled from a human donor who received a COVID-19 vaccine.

This chain's CDR3 is CSARPNLLAGGTDTQYF. The DNA of the CDR3 is TGCAGTGCTAGACCCAACCTTCTAGCGGGGGGCACAGATACGCAGTATTTT. This chain links TRBV20-1 with TRBJ2-3; 10 nucleotides line up with TRBD2. The CDR3 has 17 amino acids. Germline CDR1 reads DFQATT; CDR2 reads SNEGSKA (reference sequence). J gave up 1 base and V 2 bases, and 9 bases lay outside the gene matches.